This entry describes one T cell receptor beta chain. This sample was included in a study of T cell changes during pregnancy in multiple sclerosis. The protocol was immunoSEQ multiplex PCR, while the TCRdb copy is restricted to in-frame clones and leaves out a portion. The table records 60,000 to 65,000 clones, 92% of them present only once. With 1 base clipped from V and 8 bases from J, the junction kept 9 bases outside the gene matches. The CDR3 length is 16 residues. Germline CDR1 and CDR2: SGDLS and YYNGEE. The J gene is TRBJ2-1, the V gene TRBV9, with 10 bases aligning to TRBD2. The starting material was peripheral blood, obtained in the second trimester of pregnancy. This receptor was taken from a female donor in good health, enrolled as a control in a pregnancy study. The CDR3 protein is CASSVLGLAGADEQFF. The CDR3, as DNA: TGTGCCAGCAGCGTATTAGGGCTAGCGGGAGCCGATGAGCAGTTCTTC.